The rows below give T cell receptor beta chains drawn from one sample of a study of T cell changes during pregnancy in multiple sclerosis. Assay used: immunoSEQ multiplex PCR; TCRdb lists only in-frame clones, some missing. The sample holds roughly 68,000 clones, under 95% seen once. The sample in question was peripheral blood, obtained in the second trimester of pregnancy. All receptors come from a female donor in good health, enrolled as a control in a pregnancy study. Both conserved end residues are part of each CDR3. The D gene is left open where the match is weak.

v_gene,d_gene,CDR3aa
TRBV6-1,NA,CASTMNTEAFF
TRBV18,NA,CASSPPLGGMGSYEQYF
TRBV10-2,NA,CASSALGQSTSTNEKLFF
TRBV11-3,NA,CASSLETSYNEQFF
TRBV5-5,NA,CASSHEGIYEQYF
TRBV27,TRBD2,CASSLSGLAGGYEQFF
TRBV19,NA,CASSMSMGGDYGYTF
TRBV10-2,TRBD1,CASGPGQGIQPQHF
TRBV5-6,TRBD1,CASSKGAQETQYF
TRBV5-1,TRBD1,CASSLGGTGPEKLFF
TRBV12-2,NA,CASRFTTPATSGGTFVGELFF
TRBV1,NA,CTSSQLEGTVYEQYF
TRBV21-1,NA,CASSKETGRGKNIQYF
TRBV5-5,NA,CASSFAGNYNEQFF
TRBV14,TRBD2,CASSQVGTSGSGGTDTQYF
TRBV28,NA,CASRTAGANVLTF
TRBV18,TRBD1,CASSPRTGNQPQHF
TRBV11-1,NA,CASSLGAVPYEQYF
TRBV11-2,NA,CASSSAGRSYEQYF
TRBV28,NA,CASRYLENTFHEQFF
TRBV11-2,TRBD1,CASSLRQGNTEAFF
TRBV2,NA,CASTQEGLGNTIYF
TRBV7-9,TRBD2,CASSHERGEISSYEQYF
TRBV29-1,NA,CSVEVTLDSSMNTEAFF
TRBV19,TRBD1,CASRYRGPNTEAFF
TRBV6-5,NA,CASSFRGAGVTDTQYF
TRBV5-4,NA,CASSPGQSRSGNTIYF
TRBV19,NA,CASSERADTQYF
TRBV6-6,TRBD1,CASSYGTGFSNQPQHF
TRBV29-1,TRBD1,CSVDLDRGYEQYF
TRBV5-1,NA,CASSSHGETQYF
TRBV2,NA,CASSAEDSPLHF
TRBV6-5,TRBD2,CASRPSGSSGEQFF
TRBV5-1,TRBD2,CATAKTSGSYEQYF
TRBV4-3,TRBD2,CASSSGLAGAYNEQFF
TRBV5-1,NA,CASSLGGKDTQYF
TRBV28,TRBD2,CASSVGTRQFEQYF